These 32 T cell receptor beta chains came from one sample sequenced in a study of blood T cells in healthy people across ages. For the second PCR, which ran for about 6 to 12 cycles, a sample-barcoded 5' primer and a J-beta primer mix were used. TCRdb analysed the 5' RACE reads with MiXCR anew, one entry per CDR3 protein. The sample shows 1.2 million to 1.5 million distinct CDR3 sequences, 35% to 45% of them seen only once. Material: blood. The receptors shown here come from a woman aged 18 to 35 in good health.

CDR3 bases: TGTGCCAGCAGTTTACAGGGGGCGGTAAGTGGCTACACCTTC. This sequence encodes CASSLQGAVSGYTF. The genes are TRBV27 and TRBJ1-2; 8 nucleotides match TRBD1. In germline, CDR1 is MNHEY, CDR2 SMNVEV (reference sequence). V shed 2 bases and J 7 bases; nucleotides not matched to a gene: 6. There are 14 residues in the CDR3.

V and J are TRBV25-1 and TRBJ1-5, with D possibly TRBD1 on 6 matching bases. CDR3 size: 14 residues. Germline CDR1 reads MGHDK; CDR2 reads SYGVNS. With 3 bases removed from V and 1 base from J, the gap between germline ends came to 7 bases. In DNA form, the CDR3 reads TGTGCCAGCAGTGACAGGGGAAGCAATCAGCCCCAGCATTTT. Its translation: CASSDRGSNQPQHF.

This clonotype was detected ten times or more. This chain connects TRBV12-3 or TRBV12-4 to TRBJ2-7, with 7 bases aligning to TRBD1. Trimming removed 3 bases from V and 2 bases from J; junction bases left unmatched: 1. The length of the CDR3 is 13 residues. As DNA, the CDR3 is TGTGCCAGCAGTTTGACAGGGCCCTACGAGCAGTACTTC. Protein: CASSLTGPYEQYF.

As for this clonotype: At one of its ends the junction is not consistent with the germline gene, which may arise from a read error. The genes are TRBV4-1 and TRBJ2-1; D is unresolved. The CDR3 spans 17 residues. From germline, CDR1 is MGHRA and CDR2 YSYEKL. In DNA form, the CDR3 reads TGTGCCAACAGCCAAGATCCGGAGACGGCCTCCTACAATGAGCAGTTCTTC. Amino acid sequence: CANSQDPETASYNEQFF.

V and J are TRBV30 and TRBJ1-2, with a tentative D call TRBD1 (6 bases). The V gene lost 0 bases and the J gene lost 6 bases, with 20 bases spanning the gap. Germline V lookup: CDR1 GTSNPN, CDR2 SVGIG (reference sequence). The CDR3 totals 16 residues. CDR3 DNA sequence: TGTGCCTGGAGTGTTCTCGCGTTCCCAGGGGCCAATGGCTACACCTTC. Translation gives CAWSVLAFPGANGYTF.

The chain carries TRBV7-8 and TRBJ2-4; D assignment may be TRBD1 or TRBD2 (5 bases each). The DNA end favors TRBJ2-7, so the J call may be wrong. The CDR3 length is 15 residues. The germline V gene has CDR1 SGHVS and CDR2 FQNEAQ. Here the CDR3 reads CASSSLSGADYEQYF. In DNA form, the CDR3 reads TGTGCCAGCAGCTCCCTGTCCGGGGCCGACTACGAGCAGTACTTC.

V and J are TRBV7-3 and TRBJ2-1; TRBD2 matches at 8 bases. This CDR3 has 17 amino acids. Germline CDR1 SGHTA, CDR2 FQGTGA. V gave up 2 bases and J gave up 1 base; unmatched junction bases: 7. In nucleotides, the CDR3 is TGTGCCAGCAGCTTAGGAGCGGGGGAACCTTCCTACAATGAGCAGTTCTTC. It specifies CASSLGAGEPSYNEQFF. Full variable domain (missing parts from reference TRBV7-3 and TRBJ2-1): GAGVSQTPSNKVTEKGKYVELRCDPISGHTALYWYRQSLGQGPEFLIYFQGTGAADDSGLPNDRFFAVRPEGSVSTLKIQRTERGDSAVYLCASSLGAGEPSYNEQFFGPGTRLTVL.

The chain combines TRBV25-1 with TRBJ1-6; D not certain. The CDR3 loop spans 16 amino acids. Germline values: CDR1 MGHDK, CDR2 SYGVNS. V dropped 6 bases and J dropped 0 bases, with 12 bases sitting between them. CDR3 loop: CASSLPVVSYNSPLHF. In DNA, the CDR3 is TGTGCCAGCAGCCTACCGGTAGTCTCCTATAATTCACCCCTCCACTTT.

The rearrangement uses TRBV10-3 and TRBJ1-5; D perhaps matches TRBD1 (5 bases). The CDR3 sequence is 14 residues long. V shed 3 bases and J shed 5 bases, with 11 bases lying between them. Germline CDR1 is ENHRY and CDR2 is SYGVKD. The CDR3 protein is CAISEGERDQPQHF. The DNA of the CDR3 is TGTGCCATCAGTGAAGGGGAGCGCGATCAGCCCCAGCATTTT.

The table lists this clonotype with a few counts. CDR3 sequence: CASRLRESSLQETQYF. In DNA form, the CDR3 reads TGTGCCAGCAGATTACGGGAGTCGTCGCTCCAAGAGACCCAGTACTTC. The chain employs TRBV2 and TRBJ2-5, with D perhaps TRBD2 (6 bases). From germline, CDR1 is SNHLY and CDR2 FYNNEI. V was cut by 6 bases and J by 1 base, with 18 bases left in between. There are 16 residues in the CDR3.

Regarding this clonotype: Compared with germline, one end of the junction differs, possibly owing to a read error. The genes are TRBV9 and TRBJ2-3; TRBD1 is a possible D gene (6 bases). CDR3 size: 13 residues. Germline CDR1 is SGDLS and CDR2 is YYNGEE. In DNA form, the CDR3 reads TGTGCCAGCAGCCCGAAACCGACAGGTACGCAGTATTTT. Its protein product is CASSPKPTGTQYF.

The chain uses TRBV20-1 and TRBJ2-7, with TRBD2 matching over 9 bases. This CDR3 is 15 amino acids long. The V gene's germline CDR1 is DFQATT and CDR2 SNEGSKA (reference sequence). With V trimmed by 5 bases and J by 3 bases, 11 bases remained unmatched. The CDR3 is CSAPGTAGGYYEQYF. In DNA form, the CDR3 reads TGCAGTGCTCCAGGAACAGCGGGAGGATACTACGAGCAGTACTTC.

The V call is TRBV28, the J call TRBJ2-3; D may correspond to TRBD1 or TRBD2 (5 bases each). With 7 bases removed from V and 2 bases from J, the gap between germline ends came to 16 bases. The CDR3 contains 15 residues. Germline lookup yields CDR1 MDHEN and CDR2 SYDVKM. CDR3 residues: CASITGPSYTDTQYF. CDR3 nucleotide sequence: TGTGCCAGCATCACGGGGCCCTCTTACACAGATACGCAGTATTTT.

This clonotype was observed a handful of times. The rearrangement joins TRBV10-3 to TRBJ2-7, with D possibly TRBD2 on 5 matching bases. Germline CDR1 and CDR2: ENHRY and SYGVKD. V lost 0 bases and J 4 bases, leaving 10 bases between the germline ends. CDR3 length: 14 amino acids. Here the CDR3 reads CAISESWTPYEQYF. The CDR3 DNA reads TGTGCCATCAGTGAGTCTTGGACTCCTTACGAGCAGTACTTC.

The chain joins TRBV14 to TRBJ2-5, with D tentatively TRBD2 (6 bases). The V gene lost 0 bases and the J gene lost 2 bases, with 16 bases spanning the gap. Germline loops: CDR1 SGHDN, CDR2 FVKESK. The CDR3 totals 17 residues. CDR3 sequence (DNA): TGTGCCAGCAGCCAAGAGCTAGCAGGAGGGCATCAAGAGACCCAGTACTTC. This sequence encodes CASSQELAGGHQETQYF.

The chain links TRBV6-5 to TRBJ1-4, with D perhaps matching TRBD1 (6 bases). CDR1 is MNHEY and CDR2 is SVGAGI in the germline V gene. The CDR3 spans 15 residues. With 5 bases removed from V and 5 bases from J, the gap between germline ends came to 15 bases. CDR3 bases: TGTGCCAGCAGTGATCAGGGACACCCAAATGAAAAACTGTTTTTT. It specifies CASSDQGHPNEKLFF.

This clonotype has at least ten counts. The genes are TRBV11-1 and TRBJ2-1, with 7 bases fitting TRBD1. Unmatched junction bases numbered 1, after V lost 2 bases and J lost 6 bases. From germline, CDR1 is SGHAT and CDR2 FQDESV (reference sequence). The CDR3 totals 13 residues. The CDR3 coding sequence is TGTGCCAGCAGCTTAAACAGGGGCAATGAGCAGTTCTTC. Translated: CASSLNRGNEQFF.

The genes are TRBV20-1 and TRBJ1-5, with no clear D. CDR1 is DFQATT, CDR2 SNEGSKA, per germline (reference sequence). There are 14 residues in the CDR3. V was trimmed by 6 bases and J by 3 bases, leaving 15 bases between them. As DNA, the CDR3 is TGCAGTGCCACCTACCTGAGTAACAATCAGCCCCAGCATTTT. Translated, it gives CSATYLSNNQPQHF.

The chain combines TRBV3-1 with TRBJ2-3; no clear D. CDR3 length: 16 residues. Germline loops: CDR1 LGHDT, CDR2 YNNKEL (reference sequence). V lost 4 bases and J lost 3, with 17 bases in between. CDR3 DNA: TGTGCCAGCAGCCCCCTCCGGCCGGAGCTTACAGATACGCAGTATTTT. As protein: CASSPLRPELTDTQYF.

This chain links TRBV6-5 with TRBJ2-1; D uncertain. The J call may be wrong; the DNA end is better matched by TRBJ2-7. Germline V CDR1 and CDR2: MNHEY, SVGAGI. The CDR3 totals 15 residues. The CDR3 is CASSYSRTPNNEQYF. CDR3 nucleotide sequence: TGTGCCAGCAGTTACTCTAGGACCCCAAACAATGAGCAGTACTTC.

The chain couples TRBV12-3 or TRBV12-4 to TRBJ1-6; no clear D. The V and J ends lost 6 bases and 5 bases respectively, with 11 bases between them. The CDR3 is made up of 14 amino acids. CDR3 coding DNA: TGTGCCAGCAGACGGACGGGAAATAATTCACCCCTCCACTTT. This translates into CASRRTGNNSPLHF.

The CDR3 loop reads CASSRNLNYGYTF. In DNA form, the CDR3 reads TGTGCCAGCAGCCGCAATCTCAACTATGGCTACACCTTC. This chain joins TRBV28 and TRBJ1-2; D unresolved. V lost 6 bases, J lost 2 bases, and 10 bases lay in between. Per the germline V gene, CDR1 is MDHEN and CDR2 is SYDVKM. CDR3 length equals 13 residues.

The J gene is TRBJ2-3, the V gene TRBV19, with D unresolved. V lost 3 bases and J lost 2, with 9 bases in between. Germline loops: CDR1 LNHDA, CDR2 SQIVND (reference sequence). The CDR3 covers 14 residues. The CDR3, as DNA: TGTGCCAGTAGTATTGGACGGCTCACAGATACGCAGTATTTT. As protein: CASSIGRLTDTQYF.

The CDR3 DNA follows: TGCAGCGTTTTTGCCTCTCGTGGGTACGAGCAGTACTTC. Its protein product is CSVFASRGYEQYF. The V and J genes are TRBV29-1 and TRBJ2-7; D unresolved. V lost 5 bases, J lost 4 bases, and 15 bases lay in between. The germline gives CDR1 SQVTM, CDR2 ANQGSEA. This CDR3 spans 13 amino acids.

Only a few counts were recorded for this clonotype. The CDR3 spells CASSFQDSPLHF. The CDR3 DNA is TGTGCCAGCAGTTTTCAGGATTCACCCCTCCACTTT. The V gene is TRBV12-3 or TRBV12-4, the J gene TRBJ1-6; D gene unclear. Deletions cut 3 bases from V and 8 bases from J, with 5 bases between. There are 12 residues in the CDR3.

The J gene is TRBJ1-6, the V gene TRBV3-1; the D is unclear. The CDR3 spans 15 residues. Trimming stripped 6 bases from V and 7 bases from J, with 16 bases between. Germline V gene sequence: CDR1 LGHDT, CDR2 YNNKEL (reference sequence). CDR3 coding DNA: TGTGCCAGCAGTCCTGCCACGGGGTCAAATTCACCCCTCCACTTT. It specifies CASSPATGSNSPLHF.

This clonotype was seen only a few times. The V gene is TRBV5-1, the J gene TRBJ2-3; D is perhaps TRBD2 (5 bases). The CDR3 has 14 residues. Germline V lookup: CDR1 SGHRS, CDR2 YFSETQ. The V and J ends lost 2 bases and 3 bases respectively, with 10 bases between them. The CDR3 spells CASSFELVTDTQYF. CDR3 DNA: TGCGCCAGCAGCTTCGAACTAGTAACAGATACGCAGTATTTT.

This clonotype turned up a few times. This rearrangement joins TRBV4-1 to TRBJ1-5; weak D call: TRBD1 (5 bases). The CDR3 runs 15 residues. V lost 4 bases to trimming and J lost 5 bases, with 15 bases between them. CDR1 is MGHRA, CDR2 YSYEKL, per germline. This CDR3 is CASSRTTGPHQPQHF. The CDR3 DNA reads TGCGCCAGCAGCCGAACCACAGGCCCACATCAGCCCCAGCATTTT.

This chain uses TRBV20-1 with TRBJ1-2, with 7 bases lining up with TRBD1. V shed 1 base, J shed 1 base, and the junction held 6 bases outside the gene matches. Per the germline V gene, CDR1 is DFQATT and CDR2 is SNEGSKA (reference sequence). This CDR3 has 15 amino acids. CDR3 region: CSARGLGQSNYGYTF. In DNA, the CDR3 is TGCAGTGCTAGAGGCTTGGGACAGAGTAACTATGGCTACACCTTC.

This chain connects TRBV7-9 to TRBJ2-5; 12 positions match TRBD2. The assigned J gene may be wrong: the sequence end matches TRBJ2-7 better. The CDR3 loop spans 15 amino acids. The germline V gene encodes CDR1 SEHNR and CDR2 FQNEAQ (reference sequence). DNA for the CDR3: TGTGCCAGCGGTTCGACTAGCGGGAGCCCCCGCGAGCAGTACTTC. Amino acids: CASGSTSGSPREQYF.

The V gene is TRBV7-9, the J gene TRBJ2-5; D gene ambiguous. With 8 bases removed from V and 3 bases from J, the gap between germline ends came to 22 bases. The CDR3 runs 16 residues. CDR1 and CDR2 (germline): SEHNR, FQNEAQ (reference sequence). Written as DNA, the CDR3 is TGTGCCAGCTGGGCAAGGAGCTCGAAATATGAAGAGACCCAGTACTTC. This encodes CASWARSSKYEETQYF.

The chain combines TRBV4-1 with TRBJ1-2; D is unresolved. V lost 5 bases and J 6 bases, leaving 10 bases between the germline ends. The germline V gene has CDR1 MGHRA and CDR2 YSYEKL. There are 12 residues in the CDR3. The CDR3 sequence: CASSGMGNGYTF. Written as DNA, the CDR3 is TGCGCCAGCAGCGGGATGGGTAATGGCTACACCTTC.